A single sample gave rise to the 3 T cell receptor beta chains below, sequenced in a study of T-cell memory formation after mild COVID-19. In TCRdb, the 5' RACE reads were re-called with MiXCR into one record per CDR3 protein. The table lists roughly 380,000 distinct CDR3 sequences, around 28% of them singletons. The sequencing input was PBMCs or a T cell subset sorted from them (not recorded which). Source of these receptors: an adult woman who had mild COVID-19 (a few samples of this study predate the infection). Cell type and time point are not known.

A remark on this clonotype: One end of the junction varies from germline; a read error may be responsible. The V call is TRBV7-7, the J call TRBJ2-2; D is ambiguous. This CDR3 is built from 22 residues. In germline, CDR1 is SSHAT, CDR2 FNYEAQ (reference sequence). The CDR3 region is CASSLEEVPSLTFNANTGELFF. The CDR3 DNA reads TGTGCTAGCAGCTTAGAAGAAGTACCTTCGCTGACATTTAACGCGAACACCGGGGAGCTGTTTTTT.

This clonotype was observed a handful of times. The chain recombines TRBV18 with TRBJ1-1; D perhaps matches TRBD1 (5 bases). Trimming left V 2 bases short and J 2 bases short, with 15 bases between. Germline loops: CDR1 KGHSH, CDR2 LQKENI. The CDR3 is 16 residues long. The CDR3 DNA follows: TGTGCCAGCTCACCAGGGGGAGTGCCGCTAAACACTGAAGCTTTCTTT. Translated, it gives CASSPGGVPLNTEAFF.

This clonotype has only a few counts. The V and J genes are TRBV5-1 and TRBJ2-7, with D perhaps matching TRBD1 or TRBD2 (5 bases each). This CDR3 region has 14 residues. Germline assignment: CDR1 SGHRS and CDR2 YFSETQ. V gave up 4 bases and J gave up 5 bases, with 16 bases separating them. The CDR3 bases are TGCGCCAGCAGCACCCCAGGGACCAGGAACGAGCAGTACTTC. Translating gives CASSTPGTRNEQYF.